Each of the 6 T cell receptor beta chains below was sequenced from the same sample in a study of response to subunit inactivated influenza vaccine (dated by TCRdb to 2016 to 2019). Libraries were made using RT-PCR. The sequencer was an Illumina HiSeq 2500. TCRdb reprocessing: public reads trimmed at Q25 with fastp, clones called with MiXCR, in-frame beta chains kept. CDR3 protein sequences are deduplicated, and each keeps its most common genes and DNA. The sample has about 700,000 distinct CDR3 sequences on record, around 15% of them singletons. Together, the top ten hold about 7.4% of the sample. The sequenced sample was PBMCs from blood, obtained 14 to 15 days before vaccination. Every receptor here comes from a man aged 45 to 65 who received an inactivated influenza vaccine. Donor details come from another sample of the same person, matched by shared clones.

The chain combines TRBV7-9 with TRBJ2-3, with D perhaps assigned TRBD1 or TRBD2 (5 bases each). CDR3 size: 14 residues. V dropped 0 bases and J dropped 2 bases, with 6 bases sitting between them. Per germline, CDR1 SEHNR and CDR2 FQNEAQ (reference sequence). The CDR3 DNA is TGTGCCAGCAGCTTAGCGGGACCCACAGATACGCAGTATTTT. Translated, it gives CASSLAGPTDTQYF.

This clonotype was detected ten times or more. This chain links TRBV29-1 with TRBJ1-2; no definite D call. The CDR3 length is 10 residues. Trimming took off 4 bases at V and 8 bases at J, with 8 bases between the two ends. Germline values: CDR1 SQVTM, CDR2 ANQGSEA. CDR3 sequence reads: CSVGGPGYTF. The CDR3, as DNA: TGCAGCGTTGGAGGGCCGGGCTACACCTTC.

The V call is TRBV9, the J call TRBJ2-5, with 9 nucleotides matching TRBD1. Unmatched junction bases numbered 10, after V lost 5 bases and J lost 5 bases. There are 15 residues in the CDR3. Germline V lookup: CDR1 SGDLS, CDR2 YYNGEE. CDR3 sequence reads: CASSYTGGAGETQYF. The DNA for the CDR3 is TGTGCCAGCAGTTACACAGGGGGCGCGGGGGAGACCCAGTACTTC.

V and J are TRBV11-2 and TRBJ1-1, with D perhaps TRBD1 (5 bases). The length of the CDR3 is 14 residues. V was clipped by 2 bases and J by 3 bases, with 10 bases between them. Germline lookup yields CDR1 SGHAT and CDR2 FQNNGV. The CDR3 region is CASSLSRDYTEAFF. In DNA, the CDR3 is TGTGCCAGCAGCTTATCCAGGGACTACACTGAAGCTTTCTTT. Full variable domain (outside the CDR3, taken from reference TRBV11-2 and TRBJ1-1): EAGVAQSPRYKIIEKRQSVAFWCNPISGHATLYWYQQILGQGPKLLIQFQNNGVVDDSQLPKDRFSAERLKGVDSTLKIQPAKLEDSAVYLCASSLSRDYTEAFFGQGTRLTVV.

The chain recombines TRBV3-1 with TRBJ2-1, with 10 bases aligning to TRBD2. The CDR3 extends over 18 amino acids. Germline lookup yields CDR1 LGHDT and CDR2 YNNKEL (reference sequence). Losses at the gene ends were 0 bases for V and 2 bases for J; bases not matched to a gene: 7. As DNA, the CDR3 is TGTGCCAGCAGCCAAGATCGGAGCGGGGGGGCCCCCTACAATGAGCAGTTCTTC. It codes for CASSQDRSGGAPYNEQFF.

This clonotype was detected only a few times. CDR3 loop: CASSLFADGRGETQYF. DNA for the CDR3: TGTGCCAGCAGTTTATTCGCGGACGGCAGGGGGGAGACCCAGTACTTC. The J gene is TRBJ2-5, the V gene TRBV27; the match to TRBD1 covers 7 bases. The CDR3 sequence is 16 residues long. CDR1 is MNHEY, CDR2 SMNVEV, per germline (reference sequence). Losses at the gene ends were 1 base for V and 5 bases for J; bases not matched to a gene: 10.